The 14 T cell receptor beta chains below were found in one sample sequenced in a study of Ad26.COV2.S vaccination and SARS-CoV-2 variants. Data came from immunoSEQ multiplex PCR; TCRdb stores just in-frame clones and leaves some out. The table has some 460,000 clones, 80% to 90% seen once. Noted treatment: around 19 received Ad26.COV2.S at low or high dose, single or two shots; a few received placebo; per-sample allocation not given. Day 63 after the first injection of vaccine or placebo was the sampling time. The sample was peripheral blood, taken in a trial of Ad26.COV2.S vaccine versus placebo. The receptor source for this set is a person aged 18 to 59 who received the Ad26.COV2.S COVID-19 vaccine or a placebo.

The V call is TRBV3-1 (or the pseudogene TRBV3-2), the J call TRBJ2-7, with TRBD2 matching over 10 bases. V trimming: 1 base; J trimming: 3 bases; junction bases outside the gene matches: 6. Looked up from germline, CDR1 is LGHDT and CDR2 is YNNKEL (reference sequence). This CDR3 comprises 16 residues. The CDR3 loop is CASSQGPASGGYEQYF. The CDR3 bases are TGTGCCAGCAGCCAAGGCCCTGCTAGCGGGGGCTACGAGCAGTACTTC.

This sequence joins TRBV5-1 and TRBJ2-5, with TRBD1 as a possible D gene (6 bases). The germline V gene encodes CDR1 SGHRS and CDR2 YFSETQ. This CDR3 comprises 14 residues. V was cut by 4 bases and J by 1 base, with 11 bases left in between. CDR3 nucleotides: TGCGCCAGCAGCGTGGGACACGGCCAAGAGACCCAGTACTTC. Translating gives CASSVGHGQETQYF.

J is TRBJ1-3 and V is TRBV18, with D uncertain. V was pared by 0 bases and J by 0 bases, with 12 bases between. CDR3 size: 17 residues. Germline loops: CDR1 KGHSH, CDR2 LQKENI. The CDR3 is CASSPPSSGPSGNTIYF. CDR3 DNA sequence: TGTGCCAGCTCACCACCTTCGTCAGGCCCCTCTGGAAACACCATATATTTT.

The chain has TRBV18 and TRBJ1-2; TRBD1 might be the D (5 bases). Per germline, CDR1 KGHSH and CDR2 LQKENI. Trimming took 0 bases from V and 5 from J, leaving 13 bases between them. CDR3 length equals 15 residues. CDR3 DNA sequence: TGTGCCAGCTCACCACCCGCAGGGAGGGGTTATGGCTACACCTTC. It encodes CASSPPAGRGYGYTF.

The chain has TRBV6-2 or TRBV6-3 and TRBJ2-5; TRBD1 matches at 7 bases. The germline CDR1 and CDR2 sequences are MNHEY and SVGEGT. The ends lost 2 bases at V and 0 bases at J; junction bases unmatched: 3. The CDR3 has 15 residues. The CDR3 region is CASSYEDRNQETQYF. The CDR3 DNA follows: TGTGCCAGCAGTTACGAGGACAGGAACCAAGAGACCCAGTACTTC.

This chain joins TRBV3-1 (or the pseudogene TRBV3-2) and TRBJ1-5; no reliable D call. The V end lost 3 bases, the J end lost 3 bases, and 9 bases lay between the germline ends. The CDR3 is 14 residues long. In germline, CDR1 is LGHDT, CDR2 YNNKEL (reference sequence). The CDR3 loop reads CASSHEGYNQPQHF. The CDR3 region has the DNA TGTGCCAGCAGCCACGAAGGCTACAATCAGCCCCAGCATTTT.

This clone was counted a few times. V is TRBV5-8 and J is TRBJ2-5; tentatively, D is TRBD1 (6 bases). V gave up 4 bases and J gave up 5 bases, with 15 bases separating them. The CDR3 is 14 amino acids. CDR1 and CDR2 (germline): SGHTS, YDEGEE. CDR3 residues: CASSLRGVHETQYF. CDR3 coding DNA: TGTGCCAGCAGCCTCAGGGGCGTCCACGAGACCCAGTACTTC.

The chain links TRBV6-6 to TRBJ1-5, with D perhaps matching TRBD1 (5 bases). The V gene lost 5 bases and the J gene lost 3 bases, with 8 bases spanning the gap. The germline gives CDR1 MNHNY, CDR2 SVGAGI (reference sequence). The CDR3 covers 13 residues. Written as DNA, the CDR3 is TGTGCCAGCAGTCCCGGGACCAATCAGCCCCAGCATTTT. Residues: CASSPGTNQPQHF.

The rearrangement joins TRBV19 to TRBJ2-7, with 10 bases lining up with TRBD2. Germline V lookup: CDR1 LNHDA, CDR2 SQIVND (reference sequence). This CDR3 has 15 residues. V shed 5 bases, J shed 5 bases, and the junction held 9 bases outside the gene matches. The CDR3 here is CASSSLAGVKNEQYF. CDR3 bases: TGTGCCAGTAGTTCCCTAGCGGGAGTTAAGAACGAGCAGTACTTC.

The CDR3 region is CASSQGGGPQHF. CDR3 bases: TGTGCCAGCAGTCAGGGTGGGGGGCCCCAGCATTTT. V usage is TRBV2 and J usage is TRBJ1-5; possibly TRBD1 for D (5 bases). The CDR3 extends over 12 amino acids. V was clipped by 5 bases and J by 9 bases, with 11 bases between them. Germline V gene sequence: CDR1 SNHLY, CDR2 FYNNEI.

The chain uses TRBV6-5 and TRBJ1-1; no definite D call. CDR1 and CDR2 (germline): MNHEY, SVGAGI. The CDR3 loop spans 16 amino acids. V lost 0 bases to trimming and J lost 1 base, with 12 bases between them. The CDR3 coding sequence is TGTGCCAGCAGTTACTCGGGCCCCCCCGGGAACACTGAAGCTTTCTTT. Its protein is CASSYSGPPGNTEAFF.

The genes are TRBV5-1 and TRBJ2-5; 8 nucleotides match TRBD2. CDR3 length: 16 residues. CDR1 and CDR2 (germline): SGHRS, YFSETQ. J gave up 4 bases and V 5 bases, and 13 bases lay outside the gene matches. For the CDR3, the DNA is TGCGCCAGCAGTTACAGCGGGAGTGCCCTAGCAGAGACCCAGTACTTC. This translates into CASSYSGSALAETQYF. The complete variable domain, with remaining parts taken from reference TRBV5-1 and TRBJ2-5, reads KAGVTQTPRYLIKTRGQQVTLSCSPISGHRSVSWYQQTPGQGLQFLFEYFSETQRNKGNFPGRFSGRQFSNSRSEMNVSTLELGDSALYLCASSYSGSALAETQYFGPGTRLLVL.

This clone was seen once. This chain connects TRBV19 to TRBJ2-1; 7 bases match TRBD2. The CDR3 sequence is 16 residues long. Germline loops: CDR1 LNHDA, CDR2 SQIVND (reference sequence). With 0 bases clipped from V and 0 bases from J, the junction kept 2 bases outside the gene matches. CDR3 amino acids: CASSIDGLGSYNEQFF. The CDR3 nucleotides read TGTGCCAGTAGTATAGATGGACTAGGCTCCTACAATGAGCAGTTCTTC.

V gene TRBV27 combines with J gene TRBJ2-7; 10 bases fit TRBD1. There are 16 residues in the CDR3. The V gene's germline CDR1 is MNHEY and CDR2 SMNVEV (reference sequence). With V trimmed by 2 bases and J by 3 bases, 7 bases remained unmatched. In DNA, the CDR3 is TGTGCCAGCAGTTTAAGAGTGACAGGGGGCTTCTACGAGCAGTACTTC. Translating gives CASSLRVTGGFYEQYF.